A selection of T cell receptor beta chains follows, all from one sample in a study of blood T cell repertoires in COVID-19. Data came from immunoSEQ multiplex PCR; TCRdb stores just in-frame clones and leaves some out. The repertoire consists of about 83,000 clones, with roughly 90% occurring once and the leading ten covering around 3%. The material sequenced was peripheral blood. Receptor source: a woman between 50 and 59 years old with active or convalescent COVID-19. CDR3s include the opening cysteine and the closing phenylalanine or tryptophan. A D gene is named only where the DNA matches it firmly. Size is stated for part of the rows, as once, few or many counts, or as a class when the clone is expanded.

V gene,D gene,clone size,CDR3 length,J gene,CDR3 DNA,CDR3 protein
TRBV12-3/TRBV12-4,NA,NA,13,TRBJ1-1,TGTGCCAGCAACCTCGGGGGGGAGGGTGAAGCTTTCTTT,CASNLGGEGEAFF
TRBV7-7,TRBD2,NA,14,TRBJ2-1,TGTGCTAGCAGCTTCGGACTAGCGGGGGATGAGCAGTTCTTC,CASSFGLAGDEQFF
TRBV6-5,TRBD2,NA,15,TRBJ2-7,TGTGCCAGCAGACTACCTCTAGCGGGGAGATACGAGCAGTACTTC,CASRLPLAGRYEQYF
TRBV5-6,TRBD2,NA,18,TRBJ2-7,TGTGCCAGCAGCTTGGGGGAGGTACGGCTAGCGGCCTTCGGGGAGCAGTACTTC,CASSLGEVRLAAFGEQYF
TRBV4-3,NA,NA,18,TRBJ1-1,TGCGCCAGCAGCCAAGACTTGGGCTACAGGGCCCCGAACACTGAAGCTTTCTTT,CASSQDLGYRAPNTEAFF
TRBV6-5,NA,NA,14,TRBJ1-1,TGTGCCAGCAGCTATCTTTATCTGAACACTGAAGCTTTCTTT,CASSYLYLNTEAFF
TRBV7-9,NA,NA,11,TRBJ2-5,TGTGCCAGCAGCGTACTAGAGACCCAGTACTTC,CASSVLETQYF
TRBV9,NA,NA,13,TRBJ1-1,TGTGCCAGCAGCGTCACAGGGAACACTGAAGCTTTCTTT,CASSVTGNTEAFF
TRBV6-5,NA,NA,16,TRBJ1-2,TGTGCCAGCAGTTACTCGCTGGGGGCAGCTAACTATGGCTACACCTTC,CASSYSLGAANYGYTF
TRBV29-1,NA,NA,11,TRBJ1-1,TGCAGCGTAGCAGGGTACACTGAAGCTTTCTTT,CSVAGYTEAFF
TRBV6-5,NA,NA,16,TRBJ1-3,TGTGCCAGCAGTTCGCGAGCCGCAGGGGCTGGAAACACCATATATTTT,CASSSRAAGAGNTIYF
TRBV6-5,NA,NA,13,TRBJ1-2,TGTGCCAGCAGCTACCAGACAGGCGGGGGCTACACCTTC,CASSYQTGGGYTF
TRBV19,TRBD1,NA,13,TRBJ1-1,TGTGCCAGCAGACAGGGGCAGGGCACTGAAGCTTTCTTT,CASRQGQGTEAFF
TRBV20-1,NA,NA,11,TRBJ1-1,TGCAGTGCTAGTATGAGCACTGAAGCTTTCTTT,CSASMSTEAFF
TRBV6-5,NA,NA,14,TRBJ1-2,TGTGCCAGTCGAGGTTGGGTGGAAGGGGATGGCTACACCTTC,CASRGWVEGDGYTF
TRBV6-2/TRBV6-3,NA,NA,13,TRBJ2-7,TGTGCCAGCAGCCTACAGGGCTCCTACGAGCAGTACTTC,CASSLQGSYEQYF
TRBV9,TRBD2,NA,15,TRBJ2-3,TGTGCCAGCAGCGCTAGCGGGGGGGCGAAAGATACGCAGTATTTT,CASSASGGAKDTQYF
TRBV7-2,NA,NA,13,TRBJ2-6,TGTGCCAGCAGCTTCTCCGGGGCCAACGTCCTGACTTTC,CASSFSGANVLTF
TRBV18,TRBD1,NA,15,TRBJ2-2,TGTGCCAGCTCGGCCGGGACAGGGAGCACCGGGGAGCTGTTTTTT,CASSAGTGSTGELFF
TRBV19,TRBD2,NA,15,TRBJ2-1,TGTGCCAGTACCGGGACTAGCGGGGCTTACAATGAGCAGTTCTTC,CASTGTSGAYNEQFF
TRBV4-1,NA,NA,13,TRBJ2-1,TGCGCCAGCAGTAGTGGGCTTAACAATGAGCAGTTCTTC,CASSSGLNNEQFF
TRBV4-3,NA,NA,14,TRBJ1-5,TGCGCCAGCAGCCAAGGGGAGGGGTATCAGCCCCAGCATTTT,CASSQGEGYQPQHF
TRBV5-1,TRBD1,NA,15,TRBJ1-2,TGCGCCAGCAGCTCCAGTCTAACAGGGGAATATGGCTACACCTTC,CASSSSLTGEYGYTF
TRBV27,NA,NA,15,TRBJ2-7,TGTGCCAGCAGTTTAGGCGGGCTGAGTTCCTACGAGCAGTACTTC,CASSLGGLSSYEQYF
TRBV9,TRBD2,NA,15,TRBJ2-2,TGTGCCAGCAGCGTAGGCGGGGGGCTTTCGGGGGAGCTGTTTTTT,CASSVGGGLSGELFF
TRBV18,NA,NA,14,TRBJ1-1,TGTGCCAGCTCACCGCCCGGGTTGGGCACTGAAGCTTTCTTT,CASSPPGLGTEAFF
TRBV19,NA,NA,15,TRBJ1-2,TGTGCCAGTAGTATAGGCGGCCGGGATGGGAGAGGCTACACCTTC,CASSIGGRDGRGYTF
TRBV4-3,TRBD1,NA,17,TRBJ2-1,TGCGCCAGCAGCCAAGAGGGGGGACAGGGGCACTACAATGAGCAGTTCTTC,CASSQEGGQGHYNEQFF
TRBV4-3,NA,NA,16,TRBJ1-5,TGCGCCAGCAGCCAAGATTGGGCAGTCCTAAATCAGCCCCAGCATTTT,CASSQDWAVLNQPQHF
TRBV6-2/TRBV6-3,NA,NA,15,TRBJ2-1,TGTGCCAGCAGCCCAATCGCAGGGGTAAGCAATGAGCAGTTCTTC,CASSPIAGVSNEQFF
TRBV14,NA,NA,17,TRBJ1-1,TGTGCCAGCACCCCAAGACGAACACCATCGGGATGGACTGAAGCTTTCTTT,CASTPRRTPSGWTEAFF
TRBV6-2/TRBV6-3,NA,NA,12,TRBJ2-7,TGTGCCAGCAGCCCTACTAGCTACGAGCAGTACTTC,CASSPTSYEQYF
TRBV5-1,TRBD2,NA,15,TRBJ2-1,TGCGCCAGCAGCTTGGAAGTTGGGGGGGTATCAGAGCAGTTCTTC,CASSLEVGGVSEQFF
TRBV18,NA,NA,14,TRBJ1-6,TGTGCCAGCTCACCAAAGCAGGATAATTCACCCCTCCACTTT,CASSPKQDNSPLHF
TRBV10-3,TRBD1,NA,15,TRBJ2-2,TGTGCCATCAGTGAGCCCGGGACAGGGCCCGGGGAGCTGTTTTTT,CAISEPGTGPGELFF
TRBV19,TRBD2,NA,14,TRBJ2-2,TGTGCCAGTAGTATAGGCGGGGGTTCCGGGGAGCTGTTTTTT,CASSIGGGSGELFF
TRBV29-1,NA,NA,10,TRBJ1-1,TGCAGCGCACAGCACACTGAAGCTTTCTTT,CSAQHTEAFF
TRBV2,NA,NA,14,TRBJ2-3,TGTGCCAGCGAAGGGGGAGAAGACACAGATACGCAGTATTTT,CASEGGEDTDTQYF
TRBV4-2,TRBD1,NA,19,TRBJ1-6,TGTGCCAGCAGCCTTCAGGGGGGCAAATCTGTATCCTATAATTCACCCCTCCACTTT,CASSLQGGKSVSYNSPLHF
TRBV5-1,TRBD2,NA,16,TRBJ2-3,TGCGCCAGCAGCAAGGGACTAGCGGGGGTTACAGATACGCAGTATTTT,CASSKGLAGVTDTQYF
TRBV5-1,TRBD1,once,12,TRBJ1-4,TGCGCCAGCCGGGGGGACAGGGAAAAACTGTTTTTT,CASRGDREKLFF
TRBV6-5,TRBD2,once,16,TRBJ2-5,TGTGCCAGCAGTTACCTGTGGGGGGGATACCAAGAGACCCAGTACTTC,CASSYLWGGYQETQYF
TRBV30,TRBD1,NA,14,TRBJ1-1,TGTGCCTGCATGTTGTGGCGGGACAGGTCTGAAGCTTTCTTT,CACMLWRDRSEAFF
TRBV9,NA,NA,15,TRBJ1-1,TGTGCCAGCAGCGTAGATGGGGGCGCGGACACTGAAGCTTTCTTT,CASSVDGGADTEAFF
TRBV19,NA,NA,11,TRBJ1-1,TGTGCCAGCAGATCCTGGACTGAAGCTTTCTTT,CASRSWTEAFF
TRBV11-2,NA,NA,13,TRBJ2-1,TGTGCCAGCAGCTTCCGGTCGTTGAATGAGCAGTTCTTC,CASSFRSLNEQFF
TRBV19,NA,NA,18,TRBJ1-5,TGTGCCAGTAGTATAGATCAGGGATCTGGGGCCGGCAATCAGCCCCAGCATTTT,CASSIDQGSGAGNQPQHF
TRBV11-2,NA,NA,14,TRBJ1-1,TGTGCCAGCATACTGGGGCCAGGGTCCACTGAAGCTTTCTTT,CASILGPGSTEAFF
TRBV7-6,NA,NA,14,TRBJ1-2,TGTGCCAGCAGCTTACAGGAAGGGGGCTATGGCTACACCTTC,CASSLQEGGYGYTF
TRBV11-1,NA,once,15,TRBJ1-1,TGTGCCAGCAGCTTAGACGGGTCGAGGAACACTGAAGCTTTCTTT,CASSLDGSRNTEAFF
TRBV7-3,TRBD1,once,16,TRBJ2-1,TGTGCCAGCAGCTCCGGCGGGACAGGGAGGGACAATGAGCAGTTCTTC,CASSSGGTGRDNEQFF
TRBV6-5,TRBD1,NA,12,TRBJ1-5,TGTGCCAGCAGCACAGGGGGACAGCCCCAGCATTTT,CASSTGGQPQHF